These T cell receptor beta chains were read from a single sample in a study of technical replicates of blood from several donors. The protocol was immunoSEQ multiplex PCR, while the TCRdb copy is restricted to in-frame clones and leaves out a portion. Of 80,000 to 100,000 clones detected, approximately 95% appear once; the ten largest clones hold around 0.21%. The sequencing input was T cells isolated from PBMCs. The receptors were gathered from a human donor in good health. Both conserved end residues are part of each CDR3. The D gene is left open where the match is weak. A row's size may be missing; if present it is once, few, many or a size class.

>TRBJ1-1|-|TRBD1|TRBV28
CASSSGTDLLDMNTEAFF
TGTGCCAGCAGTTCGGGGACAGACCTGCTAGATATGAACACTGAAGCTTTCTTT
>TRBJ1-1|-|-|TRBV7-3
CASSQGRSGNTEAFF
TGTGCCAGCAGCCAAGGGAGGTCGGGGAACACTGAAGCTTTCTTT
>TRBJ2-7|-|TRBD2|TRBV2
CATSPIAGEQYF
TGTGCCACCAGCCCGATAGCGGGCGAGCAGTACTTC
>TRBJ2-2|-|TRBD2|TRBV2
CASSEALLLGLAGAHTANTGELFF
TGTGCCAGCAGTGAAGCGCTTCTGTTAGGACTAGCGGGAGCTCACACGGCGAACACCGGGGAGCTGTTTTTT
>TRBJ2-1|-|-|TRBV28
CASSRDKPYNEQFF
TGTGCCAGCAGCCGGGACAAGCCTTACAATGAGCAGTTCTTC
>TRBJ2-7|once|-|TRBV4-2
CASSQDNGEQYF
TGTGCCAGCAGCCAAGATAACGGGGAGCAGTACTTC
>TRBJ1-3|-|-|TRBV5-1
CASSFNYGNTIYF
TGCGCCAGCAGCTTTAACTATGGAAACACCATATATTTT
>TRBJ1-6|-|TRBD1|TRBV2
CASTDREDSPLHF
TGTGCCAGCACAGACAGGGAAGATTCACCCCTCCACTTT
>TRBJ2-5|-|TRBD1|TRBV5-1
CASGEQGHETQYF
TGCGCCAGCGGGGAACAGGGGCACGAGACCCAGTACTTC
>TRBJ2-1|-|-|TRBV6-5
CASSPARATPGQFF
TGTGCCAGCAGTCCGGCCAGGGCTACCCCTGGGCAGTTCTTC
>TRBJ2-1|-|-|TRBV7-9
CASSSTSIPDEQFF
TGTGCCAGCAGCTCTACTAGTATTCCTGATGAGCAGTTCTTC
>TRBJ2-7|once|-|TRBV11-2
CASSLLYEQYF
TGTGCCAGCAGCCTTCTCTACGAGCAGTACTTC
>TRBJ2-2|-|TRBD1|TRBV10-1
CASRDRNTGELFF
TGCGCCAGCCGGGACAGGAACACCGGGGAGCTGTTTTTT
>TRBJ1-1|-|-|TRBV4-1
CASRPPGQNTEAFF
TGCGCCAGCAGGCCTCCAGGGCAGAACACTGAAGCTTTCTTT
>TRBJ1-5|few|-|TRBV10-2
CASSDVGWASAGQPQHF
TGCGCCAGCAGTGATGTCGGTTGGGCATCGGCAGGCCAGCCCCAGCATTTT
>TRBJ1-1|-|-|TRBV6-6
CASRTTENTEAFF
TGTGCCAGCAGGACGACAGAGAACACTGAAGCTTTCTTT